The rows below give T cell receptor beta chains drawn from one sample of a study of T cell responses to AZD1222 COVID-19 vaccine. Libraries were prepared by immunoSEQ multiplex PCR; TCRdb keeps only in-frame clonotypes and omits some of them. This sample has around 110,000 clones, with about four fifths found just once. This specimen consisted of peripheral blood, obtained on day 0 of AZD1222 vaccination. The receptors were gathered from an adult in good health. The CDR3 runs from the conserved cysteine through the conserved F or W. D genes are given only for firm matches. Clone size is not always given. Where it is, it says once, few, many or a class for expanded clones.

J gene,CDR3 length,clone size,D gene,V gene,CDR3 DNA,CDR3 protein
TRBJ2-2,12,NA,NA,TRBV7-3,TGTGCCAGCAGTGAGAACACCGGGGAGCTGTTTTTT,CASSENTGELFF
TRBJ2-1,13,NA,NA,TRBV5-4,TGTGCCAGCAGCTTTTGGACGTACAATGAGCAGTTCTTC,CASSFWTYNEQFF
TRBJ2-2,16,NA,NA,TRBV7-8,TGTGCCAGCAGCTTAGGGGTAGGGCAGTACACCGGGGAGCTGTTTTTT,CASSLGVGQYTGELFF
TRBJ2-1,15,NA,TRBD1,TRBV7-2,TGTGCCAGCGTGACAGGGCAAAGGTCTTACAATGAGCAGTTCTTC,CASVTGQRSYNEQFF
TRBJ2-7,15,few,NA,TRBV19,TGTGCCAGCTCCCGAGGGACCTCTGGACGATACGAGCAGTACTTC,CASSRGTSGRYEQYF
TRBJ2-5,19,NA,TRBD2,TRBV5-6,TGTGCCAGCAGCCCGACTAGCGGGAGGGCTAGTAGTTGGGCGGAGACCCAGTACTTC,CASSPTSGRASSWAETQYF
TRBJ1-5,15,NA,NA,TRBV11-2,TGTGCCAGCAGCTTAGACGCAGGGGGCAATCAGCCCCAGCATTTT,CASSLDAGGNQPQHF
TRBJ1-5,15,NA,TRBD1,TRBV6-5,TGTGCCAGCAGTTACTCGACAGGGAGGGGGCAGCCCCAGCATTTT,CASSYSTGRGQPQHF
TRBJ2-3,15,NA,TRBD2,TRBV29-1,TGCAGCGTTGGACAACTAGCGGGATTAGCAGATACGCAGTATTTT,CSVGQLAGLADTQYF
TRBJ1-6,14,NA,NA,TRBV5-5,TGTGCCAGCAGCTTGGTTGCAGGGAGGACACCCCTCCACTTT,CASSLVAGRTPLHF
TRBJ1-2,14,NA,TRBD1,TRBV3-1/TRBV3-2,TGTGCCAGCAGCCCACAGGGGGCGGGAGGTGGCTACACCTTC,CASSPQGAGGGYTF
TRBJ1-4,18,NA,NA,TRBV4-1,TGCGCCAGCAGCCAAGCCGGGACGGCTCTTTCCCAGCGGGAAAAACTGTTTTTT,CASSQAGTALSQREKLFF
TRBJ1-2,16,NA,TRBD1,TRBV6-6,TGTGCCAGCAGTCCTACAGGACAGGGGGCGGGGAATGGCTACACCTTC,CASSPTGQGAGNGYTF
TRBJ1-6,14,many,NA,TRBV2,TGTGCCAGCGGGACTAAAATCGGTAATTCACCCCTCCACTTT,CASGTKIGNSPLHF
TRBJ2-3,15,NA,NA,TRBV10-3,TGTGCCATCAGTGAGGGGTGGGGGGGCACAGATACGCAGTATTTT,CAISEGWGGTDTQYF
TRBJ2-7,12,NA,NA,TRBV10-3,TGTGCCATCAGTAAGGACTTCTACGAGCAGTACTTC,CAISKDFYEQYF
TRBJ2-1,14,NA,TRBD2,TRBV24-1,TGTGCCACCAGTACGACTAGCGGGGTGAATGAGCAGTTCTTC,CATSTTSGVNEQFF
TRBJ1-2,14,once,TRBD1,TRBV18,TGTGCCAGCTCACCCGACAGGGAGGCCTATGGCTACACCTTC,CASSPDREAYGYTF
TRBJ2-7,14,once,NA,TRBV6-1,TGTGCCAGCAGTGAGTGGTGGGGTTCGGACGAGCAGTACTTC,CASSEWWGSDEQYF
TRBJ1-2,14,NA,NA,TRBV2,TGTGCCAGCAGAGGGGACATCGGCTACTATGGCTACACCTTC,CASRGDIGYYGYTF
TRBJ2-1,13,NA,NA,TRBV5-8,TGTGCCAGCAGCTTTCTAGAGGGGGGGCCGAAGTTCTTC,CASSFLEGGPKFF
TRBJ2-2,16,NA,NA,TRBV28,TGTGCCAGCAGCTCACCGAAGACTAGAAACACCGGGGAGCTGTTTTTT,CASSSPKTRNTGELFF
TRBJ2-7,15,NA,TRBD2,TRBV14,TGTGCCAGCAGCCAAGATTGGACTAGGAACTACGAGCAGTACTTC,CASSQDWTRNYEQYF
TRBJ2-2,20,NA,TRBD1,TRBV19,TGTGCCAGTAGTCCCACCTTCCCCGGACAGGATAGGAGAAGGACCGGGGAGCTGTTTTTT,CASSPTFPGQDRRRTGELFF
TRBJ1-6,15,NA,TRBD1,TRBV5-1,TGCGCCAGCAGCTTATCGTCGGACAGGAATTCACCCCTCCACTTT,CASSLSSDRNSPLHF
TRBJ1-5,16,NA,NA,TRBV28,TGTGCCAGCAGTTTCAAGAAGGGGTTTGGCAATCAGCCCCAGCATTTT,CASSFKKGFGNQPQHF
TRBJ2-2,15,NA,NA,TRBV2,TGTGCCAGTAGTGAGCTCGGGCCGGGGACCGGGGAGCTGTTTTTT,CASSELGPGTGELFF
TRBJ2-7,13,NA,NA,TRBV6-5,TGTGCCAGCAGACCCCCAGGGGCGTACGAGCAGTACTTC,CASRPPGAYEQYF
TRBJ1-1,15,NA,NA,TRBV27,TGTGCCAGCAGTTTGGTATTTGGGGGAAGGACTGAAGCTTTCTTT,CASSLVFGGRTEAFF
TRBJ2-2,16,few,NA,TRBV3-1/TRBV3-2,TGTGCCAGCAGCCGAGGGGACCTTATGTTAACCGGGGAGCTGTTTTTT,CASSRGDLMLTGELFF
TRBJ2-7,12,NA,NA,TRBV10-3,TGTGCCATCAGTGACACGGACTACGAGCAGTACTTC,CAISDTDYEQYF
TRBJ1-1,15,NA,TRBD1,TRBV9,TGTGCCAGCAGCGTGACAGGGGTGGGAGGCACTGAAGCTTTCTTT,CASSVTGVGGTEAFF
TRBJ2-2,15,NA,NA,TRBV5-1,TGCGCCAGCAGCCCCGCCCTGACGGTTACCGGGGAGCTGTTTTTT,CASSPALTVTGELFF
TRBJ2-7,16,NA,TRBD1,TRBV28,TGTGCCAGCAGTTTGACACCCGGGACAGGGGGCTACGAGCAGTACTTC,CASSLTPGTGGYEQYF
TRBJ2-3,17,NA,TRBD1,TRBV11-3,TGTGCCAGCAGCGTAGGACAGGGGATTATTGGCACAGATACGCAGTATTTT,CASSVGQGIIGTDTQYF
TRBJ1-1,15,NA,TRBD1,TRBV5-6,TGTGCCAGCAGCACAACAGGGGGCCTGGGCACTGAAGCTTTCTTT,CASSTTGGLGTEAFF
TRBJ2-1,14,once,TRBD1,TRBV19,TGTGCCAGCGGACAGGGGGCGCAGAGCGATGAGCAGTTCTTC,CASGQGAQSDEQFF
TRBJ2-7,16,NA,TRBD2,TRBV30,TGTGCCTGGAGGCCCCCCGGGACTAGCGGGGGCTGGGAGCAGTACTTC,CAWRPPGTSGGWEQYF
TRBJ1-4,18,NA,TRBD1,TRBV4-2,TGTGCCAGCAGCCAAGAACAGGGGGTCGGGGGATATGGTGAAAAACTGTTTTTT,CASSQEQGVGGYGEKLFF
TRBJ2-7,14,many,NA,TRBV5-1,TGCGCCAGCAGCCCGGGACTCTCGACCCACGAGCAGTACTTC,CASSPGLSTHEQYF
TRBJ2-7,15,NA,TRBD2,TRBV3-1/TRBV3-2,TGTGCCAGCAGCCTTAGCGGGGGGGGCTCCTACGAGCAGTACTTC,CASSLSGGGSYEQYF
TRBJ1-2,15,NA,NA,TRBV12-2,TGTGCAAGTCGCTTAGGGGCGGGAGGGGCAGGTGGCTACACCTTC,CASRLGAGGAGGYTF
TRBJ2-1,15,NA,TRBD1,TRBV7-2,TGTGCCAGCAGCTTAGGGCCAGGGGGCCCCAATGAGCAGTTCTTC,CASSLGPGGPNEQFF
TRBJ1-2,15,NA,NA,TRBV24-1,TGTGCCACCAGTGATTCGACGGGACGGCCCTATGGCTACACCTTC,CATSDSTGRPYGYTF
TRBJ2-7,15,NA,TRBD2,TRBV7-2,TGTGCCAGCAGCTTAGCTAGCGGGGATTCCTACGAGCAGTACTTC,CASSLASGDSYEQYF